Listed below are T cell receptor beta chains from one sample, sequenced in a study of OX40 agonist ivuxolimab in advanced cancers. The repertoire was sequenced with immunoSEQ multiplex PCR; TCRdb's copy has only in-frame clones and lacks some. The top ten hold about 0.32% of the sample, which has about 80,000 clones, over 85% seen once. Sample: CD4+ or CD8+ T cells sorted from blood, taken in a trial of the OX40 agonist ivuxolimab. These receptor sequences come from an adult with an advanced solid tumor such as melanoma, head and neck, liver or kidney cancer. The CDR3 runs from the conserved cysteine through the conserved F or W. The order of the fields is CDR3 length, D gene, clone size, J gene, V gene, CDR3 protein, CDR3 DNA. A D gene is named only where the DNA matches it firmly. The size entry is marked missing in some rows and otherwise reads once, few, many or a size class.

>13|-|-|TRBJ1-2|TRBV10-3
CAISKQGLDGYTF
TGTGCCATCAGTAAACAGGGTTTAGATGGCTACACCTTC
>18|TRBD1|-|TRBJ2-5|TRBV9
CASSVVGQGSPLQETQYF
TGTGCCAGCAGCGTAGTTGGACAGGGGAGCCCCTTACAAGAGACCCAGTACTTC
>16|TRBD1|-|TRBJ1-6|TRBV15
CATSSLGQGPFSPLHF
TGTGCCACCAGCAGTCTCGGACAGGGGCCCTTTTCACCCCTCCACTTT
>17|TRBD2|-|TRBJ2-2|TRBV11-2
CASSLLLAGGPVGELFF
TGTGCCAGCAGCTTACTTCTAGCGGGAGGGCCCGTCGGGGAGCTGTTTTTT
>14|-|-|TRBJ2-7|TRBV6-5
CASNTVAGSHEQYF
TGTGCCAGCAATACCGTAGCAGGTTCCCACGAGCAGTACTTC
>16|TRBD2|-|TRBJ2-2|TRBV28
CASSFSGRGNTGELFF
TGTGCCAGCAGTTTCTCCGGGAGGGGCAACACCGGGGAGCTGTTTTTT
>13|TRBD1|once|TRBJ1-6|TRBV6-5
CASRDREDSPLHF
TGTGCCAGCAGGGACAGGGAAGATTCACCCCTCCACTTT
>11|-|-|TRBJ1-2|TRBV20-1
CSGEGDNGYTF
TGCAGTGGGGAAGGGGATAATGGCTACACCTTC
>11|-|-|TRBJ2-5|TRBV2
CASKYQETQYF
TGTGCCAGCAAGTACCAAGAGACCCAGTACTTC
>14|TRBD1|-|TRBJ2-7|TRBV11-2
CASSTRDRLYEQYF
TGTGCCAGCAGCACCAGGGACAGGCTCTACGAGCAGTACTTC